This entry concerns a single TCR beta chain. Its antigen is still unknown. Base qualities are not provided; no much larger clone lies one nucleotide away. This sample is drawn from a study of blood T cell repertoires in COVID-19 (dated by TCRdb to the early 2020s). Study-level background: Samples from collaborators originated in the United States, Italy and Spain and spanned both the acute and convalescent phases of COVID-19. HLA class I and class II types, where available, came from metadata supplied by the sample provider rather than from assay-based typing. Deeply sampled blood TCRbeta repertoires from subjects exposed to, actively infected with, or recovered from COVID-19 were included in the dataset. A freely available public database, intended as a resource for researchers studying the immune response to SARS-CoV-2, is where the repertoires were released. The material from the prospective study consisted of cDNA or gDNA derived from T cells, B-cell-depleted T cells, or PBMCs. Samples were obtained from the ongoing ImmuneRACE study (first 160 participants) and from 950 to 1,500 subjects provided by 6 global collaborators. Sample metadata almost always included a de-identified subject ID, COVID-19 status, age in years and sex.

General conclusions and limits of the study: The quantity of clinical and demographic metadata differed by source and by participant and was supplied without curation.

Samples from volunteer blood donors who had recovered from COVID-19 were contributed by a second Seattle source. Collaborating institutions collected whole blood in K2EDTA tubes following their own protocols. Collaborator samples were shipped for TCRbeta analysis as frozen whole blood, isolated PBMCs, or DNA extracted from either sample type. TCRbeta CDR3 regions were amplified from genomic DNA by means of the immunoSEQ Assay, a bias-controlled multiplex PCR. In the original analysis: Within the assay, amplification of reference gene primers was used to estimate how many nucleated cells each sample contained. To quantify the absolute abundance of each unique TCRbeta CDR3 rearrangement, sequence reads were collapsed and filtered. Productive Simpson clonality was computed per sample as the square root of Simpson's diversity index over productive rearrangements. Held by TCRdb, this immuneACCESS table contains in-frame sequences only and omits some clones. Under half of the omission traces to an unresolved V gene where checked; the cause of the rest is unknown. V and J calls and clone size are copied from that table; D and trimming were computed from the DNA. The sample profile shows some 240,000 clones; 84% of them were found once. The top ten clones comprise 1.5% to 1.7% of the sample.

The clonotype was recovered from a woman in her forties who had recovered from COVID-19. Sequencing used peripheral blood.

The CDR3 region: CATSDKKLAGTYNEQFF. The sequenced DNA: TGTGCCACCAGTGACAAAAAACTAGCGGGGACCTACAATGAGCAGTTCTTC. The V and J genes are TRBV24-1 and TRBJ2-1; TRBD2 aligns with 10 central bases. Taken from cysteine to phenylalanine, the CDR3 has 17 residues. The CDR3 DNA has 51 bases and is translated from base 1. CDR1 and CDR2 are drawn from the germline V gene: KGHDR, SFDVKD. Trimming removed 4 bases from V and 2 bases from J; the gene matches leave 7 bases unexplained.